A selection of T cell receptor beta chains follows, all from one sample in a study of blood T cell repertoires in COVID-19. Sequencing used immunoSEQ multiplex PCR; TCRdb keeps in-frame clones, though not all of them. The repertoire holds some 190,000 clones, with 88% as singletons. The sample consisted of peripheral blood. The receptor set was obtained from a human donor in a cohort sampled during active COVID-19. CDR3s leave out the opening cysteine and the closing phenylalanine or tryptophan.

TRBV27	ASSPGQGLIYGYT
TRBV6-5	ASSYDRLAPETQY
TRBV6-2/TRBV6-3	ASSYLASTWWDNEQF
TRBV5-6	ASSFRDRGIWEQF
TRBV5-4	ASSLVQGSPYEQY
TRBV3-1/TRBV3-2	ASSLPLGQGSSGNTIY
TRBV5-8	ASSLGVAGGVYEQY
TRBV2	ASRRTEPTDTQY
TRBV9	ASSDSSYNSPLH
TRBV5-1	ASSLGTGSAGELF
TRBV9	ASSVTGTSGSYEQY
TRBV3-1/TRBV3-2	ASSQEMGGLGGYT
TRBV19	ASSITRYSNQPQH
TRBV7-2	ASSPPPGGTYGYT
TRBV12-5	ASGLSRGLDGYT
TRBV5-1	ASRSSGTPNTGELF
TRBV12-2	ASRLGQRLDYEQY
TRBV5-1	ASSLGLAGSSYNEQF
TRBV27	ASSLAGDDTDTQY
TRBV27	ASRARTGGIREKLF
TRBV9	ASNRVGYGYT
TRBV6-1	ASSDGTGSQPQH
TRBV7-2	ASSLGFGSGIDTQY
TRBV6-5	ASSYVRGNTEAF
TRBV7-2	ASSSRGGSYEQY
TRBV28	ASSFVGGSNQPQH
TRBV3-1/TRBV3-2	ASSQFLAGVETQY
TRBV5-1	ASSSGKNNEQF
TRBV2	ASSVGLTFLRGEKLF